This TCR beta chain derives from a study of blood T cell repertoires in COVID-19. The protocol was immunoSEQ multiplex PCR, while the TCRdb copy is restricted to in-frame clones and leaves out a portion. The repertoire holds around 160,000 clones, more than 85% seen once, with around 0.99% in the top ten. Looked up from germline, CDR1 is LGHDT and CDR2 is YNNKEL (reference sequence). V trimming: 4 bases; J trimming: 8 bases; junction bases outside the gene matches: 5. This CDR3 comprises 14 residues. Sequencing was done on a sample of peripheral blood. The TCR was taken from a man aged 18-30 years with acute or convalescent COVID-19. The V gene is TRBV3-1 (or the pseudogene TRBV3-2), the J gene TRBJ1-4; 9 nucleotides align to TRBD1. Here the CDR3 DNA reads TGTGCCAGCAGCCTTCATGGACAGGGGGAAAAACTGTTTTTT. Protein product: CASSLHGQGEKLFF.